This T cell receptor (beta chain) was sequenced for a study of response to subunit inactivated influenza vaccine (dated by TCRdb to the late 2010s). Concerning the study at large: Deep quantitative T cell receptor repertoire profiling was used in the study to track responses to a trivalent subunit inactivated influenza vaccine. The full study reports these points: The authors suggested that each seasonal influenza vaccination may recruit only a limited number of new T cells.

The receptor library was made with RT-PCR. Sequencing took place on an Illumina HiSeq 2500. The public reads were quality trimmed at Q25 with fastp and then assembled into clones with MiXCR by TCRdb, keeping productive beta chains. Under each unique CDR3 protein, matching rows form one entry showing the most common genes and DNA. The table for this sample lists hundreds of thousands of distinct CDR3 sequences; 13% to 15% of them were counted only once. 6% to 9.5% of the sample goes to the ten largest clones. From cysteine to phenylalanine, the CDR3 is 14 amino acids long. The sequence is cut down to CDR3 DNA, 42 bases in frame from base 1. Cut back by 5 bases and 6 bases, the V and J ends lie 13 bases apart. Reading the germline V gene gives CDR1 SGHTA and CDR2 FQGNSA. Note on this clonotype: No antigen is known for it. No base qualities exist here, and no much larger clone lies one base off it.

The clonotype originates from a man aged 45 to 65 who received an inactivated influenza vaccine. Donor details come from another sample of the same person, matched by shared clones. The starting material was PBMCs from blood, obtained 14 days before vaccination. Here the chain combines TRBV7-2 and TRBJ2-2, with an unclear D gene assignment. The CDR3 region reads CASSLPQLAGELFF. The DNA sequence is TGTGCCAGCAGCCTCCCACAACTCGCCGGGGAGCTGTTTTTT.